This T cell receptor beta chain derives from a study of T cell clones after liver transplantation. Overall study: Apart from a few HCV-positive recipients, transplants were for non-autoimmune, non-viral reasons.

Unmatched junction bases numbered 3, after V lost 6 bases and J lost 6 bases. The germline V gene has CDR1 SQVTM and CDR2 ANQGSEA. CDR3 length: 11 amino acids. Broader study findings: Migration into the graft, not deletion, may explain lost graft donor-reactive T cells.

Clones were read by immunoSEQ multiplex PCR, and TCRdb kept only the in-frame ones, dropping some. In the table there are roughly 100,000 clones, around 86% of which are singletons. Points on this clone: Its antigen is unknown.

This chain joins TRBV29-1 and TRBJ2-7; 9 nucleotides align to TRBD2. The sequencing here drew on CD4+ T cells from blood, taken before liver transplant. The clonotype originates from a human donor who received a liver transplant. This CDR3 is CSVTSGFEQYF. As DNA, the CDR3 is TGCAGCGTCACTAGCGGGTTCGAGCAGTACTTC.